This record covers a single T cell receptor (beta chain). Its antigen is still unknown. The time point: patch test 1, 2 weeks after DPC sensitization. As for treatment: therapeutic diphenylcyclopropenone sensitization with weekly scalp DPC. Individual cDNA molecules received unique molecular identifiers in the library. In the authors' workflow: Samples had a median of around 94,000 TCRs, ranging roughly 23,224 to 690,600. From the RACE reads, TCRdb called clonotypes with MiXCR, one entry per CDR3 protein. TCRdb, rather than the study authors, made the V and J calls. Of 150,000 to 200,000 distinct CDR3 sequences listed, approximately 20% are singletons. This record comes from a study of human T cells and chemical hapten exposure. Study summary: The sensitizing agent was 2% DPC, placed on roughly 2 cm by roughly 2 cm of upper inner arm skin. Findings of the study overall: Sensitizing to DPC left TCRs with a frequency above 1 in 1000 unaltered.

The CDR3 covers 13 residues. CDR1 is SQVTM, CDR2 ANQGSEA, per germline. V was cut by 7 bases and J by 7 bases, with 16 bases left in between. The source of this sequence is a woman aged 45-65 years with alopecia areata. Some clones in this sample may be carry-over from other donors' samples. This specimen was whole blood, taken in connection with sensitization to the hapten diphenylcyclopropenone (DPC). This rearrangement joins TRBV29-1 to TRBJ2-2, with a tentative D call TRBD1 (6 bases). The CDR3 DNA follows: TGCAGCGCCGCTGGAACAGGGAACGGGGAGCTGTTTTTT. Translating gives CSAAGTGNGELFF.